The T cell receptor (beta chain) described here comes from a study of shared clonotypes between healthy human individuals. The study, taken as a whole, reports: Larger richness was generally estimated for naive than memory subsets.

The healthy adult donors were HIV-negative and reported no recent acute infections or vaccinations. CDR3 size: 15 residues. The trim removed 3 bases at V and 2 bases at J, leaving 4 bases unmatched. Germline CDR1 is KGHSH and CDR2 is LQKENI. Assay: immunoSEQ multiplex PCR; the TCRdb copy retains only in-frame clones and omits some. In the table there are about 670,000 clones, 55% to 75% of which are singletons. On this clone itself: Its cognate antigen is unknown.

The chain couples TRBV18 to TRBJ2-3, with TRBD1 matching over 8 bases. This receptor was identified in a woman aged 25 to 39 in good health. The specimen was memory CD4+ T cells sorted from blood. Subset meaning: CD45RA-negative fraction. The CDR3 loop is CASSPKTGVTDTQYF. In DNA, the CDR3 is TGTGCCAGCTCACCTAAGACAGGGGTCACAGATACGCAGTATTTT. Looking up the rest from reference TRBV18 and TRBJ2-3 gives the full variable domain: NAGVMQNPRHLVRRRGQEARLRCSPMKGHSHVYWYRQLPEEGLKFMVYLQKENIIDESGMPKERFSAEFPKEGPSILRIQQVVRGDSAAYFCASSPKTGVTDTQYFGPGTRLTVL.